The entry below describes one TCR beta chain. Its target is unknown. CCR7-negative CD45RA+ TemRA cells were combined with CD45RO+ cells to form CD8 memory. This record belongs to a study of shared clonotypes between healthy human individuals. Study-level results: Generally, naive subsets (rather than memory subsets) showed larger estimated richness.

Data came from immunoSEQ multiplex PCR; TCRdb stores just in-frame clones and leaves some out. Seen here are around 690,000 clones, around 91% observed once, and the top ten hold approximately 35%. The CDR3 runs to 16 residues. J gave up 8 bases and V 3 bases, and 11 bases lay outside the gene matches. Germline CDR1 and CDR2: MDHEN and SYDVKM. What was sequenced was memory CD8+ T cells from PBMCs. Subset here: CD45RO+ cells pooled with CCR7-negative TemRA cells. This receptor was obtained from a man aged 18 to 29 in good health. Some clones in this sample may be carry-over from other donors' samples. The chain is built from TRBV28 and TRBJ2-1; TRBD2 aligns across 9 bases. The CDR3 region is CASSLGLAGGPDEQFF. In DNA, the CDR3 is TGTGCCAGCAGTTTGGGTCTTGCGGGAGGGCCCGATGAGCAGTTCTTC.